A single TCR beta chain is shown here with its context. This entry comes from a study of blood T cell repertoires in COVID-19. Study details: Sample material is recorded as cDNA or gDNA derived from T cells, B-cell-depleted T cells, or PBMCs.

CDR1 and CDR2 (germline): SGHNT, YENEEA. The J segment lost 5 bases and the V segment lost 5 bases, leaving 4 bases of the junction unmatched. This CDR3 has 16 amino acids. Authors' analysis steps: Scientists estimated how many nucleated cells there were by amplifying reference gene primers. TCRdb's table, derived via immunoSEQ multiplex PCR, lists solely in-frame clones and lacks some. V and J calls and clone size are those listed in that table; D and trimming were worked out from the DNA. The table shows tens of thousands of clones, with 90% occurring only once. Sequenced: peripheral blood. The clonotype comes from a human donor with active COVID-19. The donor label of this sample is uncertain. The chain recombines TRBV11-3 with TRBJ2-1, with TRBD2 matching over 15 bases. The CDR3, as DNA: TGTGCCAGCAGCCCTGGACTAGCGGGAGGGCACAATGAGCAGTTCTTC. Translation gives CASSPGLAGGHNEQFF. The full variable domain, its missing parts supplied by reference TRBV11-3 and TRBJ2-1, is EAGVVQSPRYKIIEKKQPVAFWCNPISGHNTLYWYLQNLGQGPELLIRYENEEAVDDSQLPKDRFSAERLKGVDSTLKIQPAELGDSAVYLCASSPGLAGGHNEQFFGPGTRLTVL.